This T cell receptor beta chain was captured by sequencing in a study of T cells of healthy individuals. V was pared by 7 bases and J by 7 bases, with 11 bases between. The CDR3 totals 12 residues. Germline V gene lookup returns CDR1 MDHEN and CDR2 SYDVKM. This clonotype was recorded at least ten times. TCRdb re-derived calls from the 5' RACE reads in MiXCR, one entry per CDR3 protein. Among over 95,000 distinct CDR3 sequences listed, around 17% were seen once. This receptor was obtained from a human donor in good health. The chain recombines TRBV28 with TRBJ2-1; possibly TRBD1 for D (6 bases). CDR3 DNA: TGTGCCAGCACTACCCAGGGGAATGAGCAGTTCTTC. It specifies CASTTQGNEQFF.